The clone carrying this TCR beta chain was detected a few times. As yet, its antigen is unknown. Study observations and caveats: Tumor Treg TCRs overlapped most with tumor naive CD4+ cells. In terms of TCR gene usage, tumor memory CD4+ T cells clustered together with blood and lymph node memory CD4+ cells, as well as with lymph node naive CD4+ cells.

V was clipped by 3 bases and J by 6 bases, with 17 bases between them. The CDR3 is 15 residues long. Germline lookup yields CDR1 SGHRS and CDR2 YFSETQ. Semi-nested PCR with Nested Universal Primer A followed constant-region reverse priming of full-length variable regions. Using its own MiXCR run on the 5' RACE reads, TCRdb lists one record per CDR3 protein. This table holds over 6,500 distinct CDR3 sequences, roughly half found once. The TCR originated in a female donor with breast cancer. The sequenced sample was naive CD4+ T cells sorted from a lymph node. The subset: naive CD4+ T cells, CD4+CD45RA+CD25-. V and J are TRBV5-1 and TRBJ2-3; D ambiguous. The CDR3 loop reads CASSSLASLADTQYF. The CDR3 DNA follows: TGCGCCAGCAGCTCCTTAGCATCGCTCGCCGATACGCAGTATTTT.